This T cell receptor beta chain was sequenced during a study of T and B cells in COVID-19 patients. TRB rearrangements were amplified by multiplex PCR with BIOMED2 TRB-A/B primers. In TCRdb, the multiplex PCR reads were re-called with MiXCR into one record per CDR3 protein. The table lists roughly 2,100 distinct CDR3 sequences, more than 20% of them singletons. Details on this clonotype: The junction differs from germline at one of its ends, possibly a read error.

The CDR3 runs to 16 residues. Germline assignment: CDR1 SGHDT and CDR2 YYEEEE. From blood, roughly 250-500 ng of genomic DNA served as TRB template. Sequencing was carried out using blood. The rearrangement links TRBV5-6 to TRBJ2-7, with 7 bases matching TRBD2. This receptor was identified in a human donor with active COVID-19. As DNA, the CDR3 is TGCGCCAGCAGCTTGGGGTGGGGCGGGAGCTCCTACGAGCAGTACTTC. It specifies CASSLGWGGSSYEQYF.